This TCR beta chain was identified in a study of blood T cells in healthy people across ages. Study-wide results and caveats: Strong correlation linked observed beta diversity and percent naive T cells. Whereas aged donors had fewer naive CD4+ cells, long-lived donors had more of them and higher diversity. Unsorted PBMCs ruled out conclusive naive versus antigen-experienced comparison.

With a J-beta primer mix and a sample-barcoded 5' primer, a second PCR ran 7 to 11 cycles. MiXCR, run by TCRdb on the 5' RACE reads, gives a single entry per CDR3 protein. This sample has more than 650,000 distinct CDR3 sequences; over 20% occur once, and the top ten carry roughly 22%. Each donor was a healthy Caucasian individual from Russia, aged about 6 to 95. This clonotype was counted a few times. The antigen remains unidentified. The clonotype originates from a man between 65 and 85 years old in good health. The sequencing input was blood.

The CDR3 DNA is TGCGCCAGCAGCCAAGCAGACAGGGCGATCTACAATGAGCAGTTCTTC. It is translated as CASSQADRAIYNEQFF. The chain is built from TRBV4-1 and TRBJ2-1, with 7 bases that match TRBD1. This CDR3 has 16 amino acids. From germline, CDR1 is MGHRA and CDR2 YSYEKL. With V trimmed by 1 base and J by 3 bases, 6 bases remained unmatched.